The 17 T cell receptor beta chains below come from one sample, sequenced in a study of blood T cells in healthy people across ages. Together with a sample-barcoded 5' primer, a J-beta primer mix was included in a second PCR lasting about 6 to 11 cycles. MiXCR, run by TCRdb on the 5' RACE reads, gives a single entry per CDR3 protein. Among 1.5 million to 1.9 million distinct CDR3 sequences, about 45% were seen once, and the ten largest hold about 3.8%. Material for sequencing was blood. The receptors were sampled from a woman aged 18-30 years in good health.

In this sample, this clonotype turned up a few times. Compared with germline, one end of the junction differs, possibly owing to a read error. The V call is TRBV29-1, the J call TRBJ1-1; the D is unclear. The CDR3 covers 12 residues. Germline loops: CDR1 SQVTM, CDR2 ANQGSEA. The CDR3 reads CSAETPNTEAFF. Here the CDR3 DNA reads TGCAGCGCTGAAACACCGAACACTGAAGCTTTCTTT.

Written as DNA, the CDR3 is TGCAGTGCTAGAGATCTCTATAGGGACAGCACTAGCAATCAGCCCCAGCATTTT. This translates into CSARDLYRDSTSNQPQHF. The rearrangement joins TRBV20-1 to TRBJ1-5; 7 bases fit TRBD1. Trimming at V came to 0 bases and at J to 0 bases, leaving 11 bases not matched to a gene. Per germline, CDR1 DFQATT and CDR2 SNEGSKA (reference sequence). This CDR3 comprises 18 residues.

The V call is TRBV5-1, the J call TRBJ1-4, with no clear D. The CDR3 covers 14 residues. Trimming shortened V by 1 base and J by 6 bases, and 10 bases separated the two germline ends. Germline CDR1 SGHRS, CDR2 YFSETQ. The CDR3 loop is CASSLSSVDEKLFF. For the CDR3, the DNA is TGCGCCAGCAGCTTGTCGTCGGTAGATGAAAAACTGTTTTTT.

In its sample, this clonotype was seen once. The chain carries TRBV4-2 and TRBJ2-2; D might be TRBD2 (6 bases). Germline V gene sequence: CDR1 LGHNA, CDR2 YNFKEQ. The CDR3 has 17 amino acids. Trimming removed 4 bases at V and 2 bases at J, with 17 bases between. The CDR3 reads CASSLDSTSRNTGELFF. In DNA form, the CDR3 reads TGTGCCAGCAGCCTCGATTCTACTAGCAGAAACACCGGGGAGCTGTTTTTT.

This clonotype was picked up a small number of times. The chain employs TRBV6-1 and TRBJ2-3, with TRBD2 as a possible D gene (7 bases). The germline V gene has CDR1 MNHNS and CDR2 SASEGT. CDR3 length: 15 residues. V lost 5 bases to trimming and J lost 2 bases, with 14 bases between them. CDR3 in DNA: TGTGCCAGCAGTCACGGGGGGCTATTCACAGATACGCAGTATTTT. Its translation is CASSHGGLFTDTQYF.

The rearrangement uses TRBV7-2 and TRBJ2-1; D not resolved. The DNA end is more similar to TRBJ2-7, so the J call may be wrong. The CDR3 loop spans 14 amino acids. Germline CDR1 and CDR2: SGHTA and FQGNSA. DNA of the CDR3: TGTGCCAGCAGCTTAGTTCATTCAGTGGATGAGCAGTACTTC. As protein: CASSLVHSVDEQYF.

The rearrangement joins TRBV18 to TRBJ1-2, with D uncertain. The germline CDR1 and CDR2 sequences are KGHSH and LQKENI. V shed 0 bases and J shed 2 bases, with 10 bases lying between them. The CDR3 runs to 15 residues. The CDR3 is CASSPPGRKNYGYTF. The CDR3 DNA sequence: TGTGCCAGCTCACCACCGGGCAGGAAAAACTATGGCTACACCTTC. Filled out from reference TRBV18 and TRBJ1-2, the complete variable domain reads NAGVMQNPRHLVRRRGQEARLRCSPMKGHSHVYWYRQLPEEGLKFMVYLQKENIIDESGMPKERFSAEFPKEGPSILRIQQVVRGDSAAYFCASSPPGRKNYGYTFGSGTRLTVV.

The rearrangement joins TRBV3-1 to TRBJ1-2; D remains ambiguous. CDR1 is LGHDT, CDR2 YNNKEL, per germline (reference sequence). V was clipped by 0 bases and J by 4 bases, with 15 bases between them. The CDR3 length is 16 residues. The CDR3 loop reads CASSQESGPTGYGYTF. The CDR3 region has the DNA TGTGCCAGCAGCCAAGAATCAGGACCGACCGGCTATGGCTACACCTTC.

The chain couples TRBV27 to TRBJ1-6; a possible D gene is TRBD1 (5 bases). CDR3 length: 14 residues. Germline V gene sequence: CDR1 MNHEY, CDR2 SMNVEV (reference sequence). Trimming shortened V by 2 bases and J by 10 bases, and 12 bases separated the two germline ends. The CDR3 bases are TGTGCCAGCAGTTTAATCGGGGGAAGGTCACCCCTCCACTTT. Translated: CASSLIGGRSPLHF.

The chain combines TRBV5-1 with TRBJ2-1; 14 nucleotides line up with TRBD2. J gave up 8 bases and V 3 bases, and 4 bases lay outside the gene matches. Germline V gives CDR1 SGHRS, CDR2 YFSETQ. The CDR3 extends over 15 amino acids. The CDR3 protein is CASSSGTSGSDEQFF. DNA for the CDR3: TGCGCCAGCAGCTCCGGGACTAGCGGGAGTGATGAGCAGTTCTTC.

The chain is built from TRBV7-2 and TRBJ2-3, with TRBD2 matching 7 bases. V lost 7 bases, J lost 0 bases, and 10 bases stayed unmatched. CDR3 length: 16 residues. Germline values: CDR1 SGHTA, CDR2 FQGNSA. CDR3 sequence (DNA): TGTGCCAGCACCTCCAGGAGCGGGGCTAGCACAGATACGCAGTATTTT. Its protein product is CASTSRSGASTDTQYF.

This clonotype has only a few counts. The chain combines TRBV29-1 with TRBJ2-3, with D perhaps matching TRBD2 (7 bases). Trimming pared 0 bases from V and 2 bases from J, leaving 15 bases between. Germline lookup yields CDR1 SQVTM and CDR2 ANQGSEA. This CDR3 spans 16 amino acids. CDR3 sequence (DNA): TGCAGCGTTGAAGATGGACTAGGGGGTAACACAGATACGCAGTATTTT. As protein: CSVEDGLGGNTDTQYF.

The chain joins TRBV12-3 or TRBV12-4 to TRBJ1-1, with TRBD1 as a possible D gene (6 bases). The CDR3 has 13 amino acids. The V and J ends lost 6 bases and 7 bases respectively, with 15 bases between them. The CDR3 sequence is CASSRGGAYEAFF. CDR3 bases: TGTGCCAGCAGCCGCGGGGGGGCCTATGAAGCTTTCTTT.

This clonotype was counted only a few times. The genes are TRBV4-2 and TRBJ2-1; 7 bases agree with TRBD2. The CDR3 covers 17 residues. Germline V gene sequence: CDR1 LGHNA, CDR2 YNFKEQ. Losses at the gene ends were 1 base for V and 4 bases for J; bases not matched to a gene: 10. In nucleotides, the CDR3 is TGTGCCAGCAGCCAAGCGGATCGTCAAGCGGGATACAATGAGCAGTTCTTC. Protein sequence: CASSQADRQAGYNEQFF.

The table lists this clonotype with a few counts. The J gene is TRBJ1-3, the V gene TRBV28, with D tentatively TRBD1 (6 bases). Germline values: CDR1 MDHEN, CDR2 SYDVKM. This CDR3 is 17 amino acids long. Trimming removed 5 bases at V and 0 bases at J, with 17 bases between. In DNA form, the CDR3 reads TGTGCCAGCAGTACCCAGTTAGGGACAAACTCTGGAAACACCATATATTTT. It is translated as CASSTQLGTNSGNTIYF. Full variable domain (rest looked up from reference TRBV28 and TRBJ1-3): DVKVTQSSRYLVKRTGEKVFLECVQDMDHENMFWYRQDPGLGLRLIYFSYDVKMKEKGDIPEGYSVSREKKERFSLILESASTNQTSMYLCASSTQLGTNSGNTIYFGEGSWLTVV.

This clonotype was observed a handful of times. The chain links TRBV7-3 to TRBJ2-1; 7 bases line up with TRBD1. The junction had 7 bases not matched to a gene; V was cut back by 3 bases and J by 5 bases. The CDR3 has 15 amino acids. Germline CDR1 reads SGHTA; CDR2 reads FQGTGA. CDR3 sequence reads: CASSFGTVVNNEQFF. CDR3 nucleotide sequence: TGTGCCAGCAGCTTTGGGACAGTAGTTAACAATGAGCAGTTCTTC.

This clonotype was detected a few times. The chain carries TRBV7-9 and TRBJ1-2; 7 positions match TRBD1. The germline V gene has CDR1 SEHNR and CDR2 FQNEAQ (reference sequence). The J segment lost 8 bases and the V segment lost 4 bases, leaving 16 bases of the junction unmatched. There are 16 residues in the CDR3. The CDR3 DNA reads TGTGCCAGCAGCTCCTTCGCCCGGGGACAGATACGCGGCTACACCTTC. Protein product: CASSSFARGQIRGYTF.